This TCR beta chain was identified during a study of CXCR3-negative and CXCR3-positive naive CD8 T cells. Across the study: Sequencing brought in around 140 million TRB reads altogether, and each library got about 1.5 +/- 0.3 million.

The germline V gene has CDR1 MNHEY and CDR2 SVGEGT. The CDR3 consists of 15 residues. Carrying UMI labels, the TRB cDNA libraries were prepared through 5' RACE. TCRdb reprocessed the 5' RACE reads, with one entry per CDR3 protein and no DNA. Its listing shows 40,000 to 55,000 distinct CDR3 sequences. On this clonotype: Its antigen is undetermined.

Study-wide results and limits: Each naive subset displayed comparably high diversity, whereas memory CD8+ cells displayed much lower diversity. More hydrophobic TRB CDR3s were found in CXCR3-positive naive cells than in CXCR3-negative naive cells.

The clonotype originates from a human donor in good health. Some clones in this sample may be carry-over from other donors' samples. The sequencing input was naive CXCR3- CD8+ T cells from blood. Stated subset: CD45RO-CCR7+CD27+CD95- naive CD8+ T cells lacking CXCR3 (TNR3-). The chain carries TRBV6-2 or TRBV6-3 and TRBJ2-5; the TCRdb call, TRBD2, lacks DNA for checking. The CDR3 loop is CASSYSLAIGETQYF.